Listed here are 13 T cell receptor beta chains from one sample, sequenced in a study of blood T cell repertoires in COVID-19. Data came from immunoSEQ multiplex PCR; TCRdb stores just in-frame clones and leaves some out. This table has approximately 220,000 clones, 88% appearing once. Sequenced input: PBMCs or T cells enriched from blood (not recorded which). The receptor set was obtained from a woman between 25 and 40 years old who had recovered from COVID-19.

J is TRBJ2-7 and V is TRBV6-2 or TRBV6-3; possible D gene TRBD2, 5 bases. Germline V lookup: CDR1 MNHEY, CDR2 SVGEGT. Trimming cost V 1 base and J 5 bases, with 12 bases left between them. This CDR3 is 14 amino acids long. Written as DNA, the CDR3 is TGTGCCAGCAGTTACTATCGGGGAATCCACGAGCAGTACTTC. This sequence encodes CASSYYRGIHEQYF.

This clone was detected only a few times. The V call is TRBV4-2, the J call TRBJ1-6, with unresolved D. Germline CDR1 and CDR2: LGHNA and YNFKEQ. V was shortened by 1 base and J by 8 bases, with 12 bases between the two germline ends. This CDR3 is 15 amino acids long. The CDR3 nucleotides are TGTGCCAGCAGCCAAGTCCAGGACGGGGATTCACCCCTCCACTTT. The encoded protein is CASSQVQDGDSPLHF.

This chain links TRBV9 with TRBJ1-1, with 8 nucleotides matching TRBD1. V lost 3 bases to trimming and J lost 8 bases; unmatched junction nucleotides: 3. This CDR3 has 12 amino acids. CDR1 and CDR2 (germline): SGDLS, YYNGEE. The CDR3 reads CASSGDRPEAFF. Written as DNA, the CDR3 is TGTGCCAGCAGCGGGGACAGGCCCGAAGCTTTCTTT.

The V and J genes are TRBV4-1 and TRBJ1-5; D is possibly TRBD1 (5 bases). The germline gives CDR1 MGHRA, CDR2 YSYEKL. Trimming shortened V by 1 base and J by 9 bases, and 10 bases separated the two germline ends. This CDR3 contains 13 residues. The CDR3 spells CASSQVWRGPQHF. In DNA form, the CDR3 reads TGCGCCAGCAGCCAAGTGTGGAGGGGGCCCCAGCATTTT.

V usage is TRBV11-3 and J usage is TRBJ2-7; 9 positions match TRBD1. The CDR3 consists of 13 residues. In germline, CDR1 is SGHNT, CDR2 YENEEA. The V and J ends lost 3 bases and 10 bases, in that order; junction bases with no gene match: 7. CDR3 nucleotide sequence: TGTGCCAGCAGCTTGGGTGAGGGACAGGGACAGTACTTC. Encoded protein: CASSLGEGQGQYF.

The chain carries TRBV5-5 and TRBJ1-1, with D perhaps matching TRBD1 (5 bases). This CDR3 contains 16 residues. Germline CDR1 is SGHKS and CDR2 is YYEKEE (reference sequence). Trimming shortened V by 5 bases and J by 5 bases, and 22 bases separated the two germline ends. The CDR3 DNA reads TGTGCCAGCAGTCTGGCCTCGTGGGGCGCGAGTACTGAAGCTTTCTTT. It translates to CASSLASWGASTEAFF.

This sequence joins TRBV3-1 (or the pseudogene TRBV3-2) and TRBJ2-7; 7 bases are shared with TRBD2. The CDR3 has 17 amino acids. J gave up 2 bases and V 0 bases, and 10 bases lay outside the gene matches. Germline CDR1 and CDR2: LGHDT and YNNKEL (reference sequence). The CDR3: CASSQDVYPGLPYEQYF. CDR3 DNA: TGTGCCAGCAGCCAAGATGTGTACCCGGGACTACCCTACGAGCAGTACTTC.

This rearrangement joins TRBV9 to TRBJ2-1, with D possibly being TRBD1 (6 bases). The V end lost 3 bases, the J end lost 4 bases, and 20 bases lay between the germline ends. Germline V gene sequence: CDR1 SGDLS, CDR2 YYNGEE. The CDR3 extends over 17 amino acids. CDR3 DNA sequence: TGTGCCAGCAGCGGAGAGGACCCGGGACAAGGATACAATGAGCAGTTCTTC. Translation: CASSGEDPGQGYNEQFF.

The chain links TRBV19 to TRBJ1-2, with 8 bases that match TRBD1. Germline V CDR1 and CDR2: LNHDA, SQIVND (reference sequence). The CDR3 is 13 amino acids. V shed 5 bases, J shed 4 bases, and the junction held 3 bases outside the gene matches. The CDR3 bases are TGTGCCAGTAGTGGACAGGGTGGCTATGGCTACACCTTC. This translates into CASSGQGGYGYTF.

V usage is TRBV12-3 or TRBV12-4 and J usage is TRBJ1-5; the D is unclear. This CDR3 has 13 amino acids. The ends were cut back, 3 bases at V and 5 bases at J, with 8 bases in the middle. CDR3 nucleotides: TGTGCCAGCAGTTTCAAGGGAGATCAGCCCCAGCATTTT. Protein product: CASSFKGDQPQHF.

The rearrangement links TRBV11-3 to TRBJ2-5, with 9 nucleotides matching TRBD1. V dropped 5 bases and J dropped 5; count of bases not matched to a gene: 6. CDR1 SGHNT and CDR2 YENEEA come from the germline V gene. The CDR3 has 14 amino acids. DNA of the CDR3: TGTGCCAGCAGCCGCACAGGGGGCGGTGAGACCCAGTACTTC. It specifies CASSRTGGGETQYF.

The chain is built from TRBV19 and TRBJ1-2; weak D call: TRBD1 (6 bases). The CDR3 is 16 residues long. Trimming took 4 bases from V and 1 from J, leaving 16 bases between them. Germline-derived CDR1 and CDR2 are LNHDA and SQIVND (reference sequence). CDR3 in amino acids: CASSTLLGQSNYGYTF. CDR3 bases: TGTGCCAGTAGTACCTTACTTGGACAGAGTAACTATGGCTACACCTTC.

The V gene is TRBV6-5, the J gene TRBJ1-1; 8 bases agree with TRBD1. J gave up 3 bases and V 4 bases, and 4 bases lay outside the gene matches. Germline V gene lookup returns CDR1 MNHEY and CDR2 SVGAGI. The CDR3 is 14 amino acids. The CDR3 coding sequence is TGTGCCAGCAGTTTGGACAGGGTAGACACTGAAGCTTTCTTT. It specifies CASSLDRVDTEAFF.